The clone carrying this T cell receptor (beta chain) was seen only once. This sample was included in a study of blood T cell repertoires in COVID-19. As for the study in general: COVID-19 samples collected from the United States, Italy and Spain covered acute and convalescent phases. PBMCs, B-cell-depleted T cells, or T cells provided the cDNA or gDNA that made up the material.

Per the original data handling: The authors estimated nucleated cell counts from reference gene primer amplification. TCRdb keeps only in-frame clones here, not all; method: immunoSEQ multiplex PCR. V, J and clone size are taken as reported in that table, and D and trimming were inferred from the DNA itself. The top ten clones hold about 4.8% of a sample with 200,000 to 300,000 clones, roughly 82% of them seen once. The CDR3 runs to 15 residues. V shed 6 bases, J shed 8 bases, and the junction held 13 bases outside the gene matches. The germline gives CDR1 SQVTM, CDR2 ANQGSEA. The sample taken for sequencing was peripheral blood. The receptor was isolated from a woman between 65 and 79 years old with acute or convalescent COVID-19. This chain joins TRBV29-1 and TRBJ2-3; 11 bases agree with TRBD2. This CDR3 reads CSVSGVAGGLTTQYF. CDR3 nucleotide sequence: TGCAGCGTCAGTGGGGTAGCGGGGGGGCTTACTACGCAGTATTTT.